The 29 T cell receptor beta chains given below trace back to one sample, sequenced in a study of T cells in localized non-small cell lung cancer. Using immunoSEQ multiplex PCR, the repertoire was profiled, and TCRdb retains in-frame clones only, with some absent. The sample comprises 13,000 to 15,000 clones, about nine tenths of which are singletons, and 2.5% to 3% rests with the top ten. The specimen was peripheral blood mononuclear cells, collected before any cancer treatment. The source is a man between 40 and 75 years old with stage III lung adenocarcinoma.

Concerning this clone: The DNA is omitted, as the CDR3 cannot be located on it reliably, and the CDR3 follows TCRdb's listing. The rearrangement uses TRBV21-1 and TRBJ1-2; the D segment call TRBD1 is taken from the table without a DNA check. TRBV21-1 is a listed pseudogene. The CDR3 length is 15 residues, termini included. The CDR3: CASSWAGGANYGYTF.

The chain carries TRBV18 and TRBJ2-3; 12 bases map to TRBD2. The germline CDR1 and CDR2 sequences are KGHSH and LQKENI. The CDR3 spans 15 residues. The junction had 1 base not matched to a gene; V was cut back by 6 bases and J by 0 bases. The CDR3 DNA reads TGTGCCAGCTCCGGGACTAGCGGGAGCACAGATACGCAGTATTTT. Amino acid sequence: CASSGTSGSTDTQYF.

This sequence joins TRBV19 and TRBJ2-1, with D uncertain. The CDR3 sequence is 14 residues long. Germline CDR1 reads LNHDA; CDR2 reads SQIVND (reference sequence). Trimming pared 5 bases from V and 6 bases from J, leaving 14 bases between. CDR3 DNA: TGTGCCAGTAGTCTCCGCCGACTCACCAATGAGCAGTTCTTC. Protein product: CASSLRRLTNEQFF.

The chain combines TRBV6-1 with TRBJ1-5, with D unresolved. The CDR3 is 13 amino acids. V was clipped by 6 bases and J by 0 bases, with 6 bases between them. Germline CDR1 and CDR2: MNHNS and SASEGT. DNA of the CDR3: TGTGCCAGCAGAGCCGTTAGCAATCAGCCCCAGCATTTT. Amino acid sequence: CASRAVSNQPQHF.

The V and J genes are TRBV6-1 and TRBJ1-5; D call uncertain. The germline CDR1 and CDR2 sequences are MNHNS and SASEGT. This CDR3 has 13 amino acids. V was pared by 1 base and J by 3 bases, with 4 bases between. CDR3 protein: CASSEDNNQPQHF. The CDR3 bases are TGTGCCAGCAGTGAAGACAACAATCAGCCCCAGCATTTT.

This clone was found a few times. The rearrangement links TRBV6-4 to TRBJ2-2; maybe TRBD1 (6 bases). V was shortened by 7 bases and J by 5 bases, with 20 bases between the two germline ends. CDR1 MRHNA and CDR2 SNTAGT come from the germline V gene. The CDR3 has 16 residues. The CDR3 spells CASTQEGDHGTGELFF. CDR3 in DNA: TGTGCCAGCACCCAAGAGGGGGACCACGGGACCGGGGAGCTGTTTTTT.

The chain recombines TRBV6-5 with TRBJ1-5, with TRBD1 matching 7 bases. The CDR3 spans 15 residues. Germline V gene sequence: CDR1 MNHEY, CDR2 SVGAGI. Trimming removed 5 bases from V and 2 bases from J; junction bases left unmatched: 6. CDR3 region: CASSGDRAGNQPQHF. CDR3 sequence (DNA): TGTGCCAGCAGTGGTGACAGGGCCGGCAATCAGCCCCAGCATTTT.

V is TRBV19 and J is TRBJ1-1, with D uncertain. This CDR3 comprises 14 residues. From germline, CDR1 is LNHDA and CDR2 SQIVND (reference sequence). Trimming pared 3 bases from V and 0 bases from J, leaving 8 bases between. CDR3 sequence (DNA): TGTGCCAGTAGTATTGGAGGACTGAACACTGAAGCTTTCTTT. Translating it yields CASSIGGLNTEAFF. Full variable domain (outside the CDR3, taken from reference TRBV19 and TRBJ1-1): DGGITQSPKYLFRKEGQNVTLSCEQNLNHDAMYWYRQDPGQGLRLIYYSQIVNDFQKGDIAEGYSVSREKKESFPLTVTSAQKNPTAFYLCASSIGGLNTEAFFGQGTRLTVV.

The genes are TRBV4-3 and TRBJ2-1, with D possibly matching TRBD2 (6 bases). CDR3 length equals 13 residues. Between the trimmed V and J ends, which lost 1 base and 10 bases, there was a span of 11 bases. Germline assignment: CDR1 LGHNA and CDR2 YSLEER. CDR3 residues: CASSQVPLAEQFF. CDR3 in DNA: TGCGCCAGCAGCCAAGTCCCCCTAGCGGAGCAGTTCTTC.

J is TRBJ1-2 and V is TRBV19, with D tentatively TRBD1 (5 bases). V was cut by 6 bases and J by 4 bases, with 18 bases left in between. This CDR3 is 15 amino acids long. Germline loops: CDR1 LNHDA, CDR2 SQIVND (reference sequence). The CDR3 here is CASRKEATGTYGYTF. The CDR3 region has the DNA TGTGCCAGTAGAAAAGAAGCTACAGGCACCTATGGCTACACCTTC. Variable domain in full (rest from reference TRBV19 and TRBJ1-2): DGGITQSPKYLFRKEGQNVTLSCEQNLNHDAMYWYRQDPGQGLRLIYYSQIVNDFQKGDIAEGYSVSREKKESFPLTVTSAQKNPTAFYLCASRKEATGTYGYTFGSGTRLTVV.

The rearrangement joins TRBV28 to TRBJ2-5; possibly TRBD1 or TRBD2 for D (5 bases each). Trimming pared 1 base from V and 1 base from J, leaving 13 bases between. The germline gives CDR1 MDHEN, CDR2 SYDVKM. This CDR3 has 16 amino acids. This chain's CDR3 is CASSLYIGAGQETQYF. The CDR3 bases are TGTGCCAGCAGTTTATATATTGGGGCGGGCCAAGAGACCCAGTACTTC.

Only one count was recorded for this clone. This chain connects TRBV7-9 to TRBJ2-5; 7 bases match TRBD2. This CDR3 spans 14 amino acids. Germline-derived CDR1 and CDR2 are SEHNR and FQNEAQ (reference sequence). V lost 4 bases and J lost 5; bases outside the gene matches: 7. CDR3 coding DNA: TGTGCCAGCAGCTCCCGTCGGGGGGAGGAGACCCAGTACTTC. It is translated as CASSSRRGEETQYF. The full variable domain, its missing parts supplied by reference TRBV7-9 and TRBJ2-5, is DTGVSQNPRHKITKRGQNVTFRCDPISEHNRLYWYRQTLGQGPEFLTYFQNEAQLEKSRLLSDRFSAERPKGSFSTLEIQRTEQGDSAMYLCASSSRRGEETQYFGPGTRLLVL.

By its share, this clone is large. V usage is TRBV2 and J usage is TRBJ2-7; D may be TRBD1 (6 bases). Germline lookup yields CDR1 SNHLY and CDR2 FYNNEI. This CDR3 contains 14 residues. Trimming took 0 bases from V and 3 from J, leaving 9 bases between them. This chain's CDR3 is CASSEAGGNYEQYF. The CDR3 region has the DNA TGTGCCAGCAGTGAAGCAGGGGGTAACTACGAGCAGTACTTC.

J is TRBJ2-1 and V is TRBV30, with unresolved D. The germline gives CDR1 GTSNPN, CDR2 SVGIG (reference sequence). V was shortened by 4 bases and J by 2 bases, with 15 bases between the two germline ends. The CDR3 extends over 15 amino acids. The CDR3 nucleotides are TGTGCCTGGACCCCCCCGGAACGTACCTACAATGAGCAGTTCTTC. Its translation: CAWTPPERTYNEQFF.

This clone was seen only once. This chain joins TRBV27 and TRBJ2-7; 7 nucleotides line up with TRBD1. This CDR3 has 14 residues. Germline values: CDR1 MNHEY, CDR2 SMNVEV (reference sequence). The V and J ends lost 7 bases and 4 bases, in that order; junction bases with no gene match: 10. CDR3 sequence: CASTSRTGEYEQYF. The DNA of the CDR3 is TGTGCCAGCACATCAAGGACAGGAGAATACGAGCAGTACTTC.

DNA of the CDR3: TGTGCCAGCAGTTTGACTAGTGGCAATGAGCAGTTCTTC. Protein product: CASSLTSGNEQFF. The genes are TRBV5-4 and TRBJ2-1; D might be TRBD2 (6 bases). Per germline, CDR1 SGHNT and CDR2 YYREEE (reference sequence). This CDR3 has 13 residues. V gave up 5 bases and J gave up 6 bases, with 12 bases separating them.

CDR3 residues: CASSVGELADTDTQYF. The CDR3 DNA follows: TGTGCCAGCAGCGTAGGAGAACTAGCGGATACAGATACGCAGTATTTT. The J gene is TRBJ2-3, the V gene TRBV9; 8 positions match TRBD2. This CDR3 is built from 16 residues. Germline CDR1 reads SGDLS; CDR2 reads YYNGEE. V was clipped by 0 bases and J by 3 bases; unmatched bases: 6.

The chain is built from TRBV19 and TRBJ1-4; D is unclear. The CDR3 has 13 residues. Germline loops: CDR1 LNHDA, CDR2 SQIVND (reference sequence). Trimming stripped 7 bases from V and 0 bases from J, with 6 bases between. The CDR3 bases are TGTGCCAGTACGGATGCAACTAATGAAAAACTGTTTTTT. Its translation is CASTDATNEKLFF.

The chain recombines TRBV28 with TRBJ2-7, with 10 nucleotides matching TRBD2. This CDR3 is 14 amino acids long. Germline assignment: CDR1 MDHEN and CDR2 SYDVKM. Trimming cost V 7 bases and J 1 base; bases outside gene matches: 4. CDR3 nucleotides: TGTGCCAGCATCAGCGGGAGGGCTTCCTACGAGCAGTACTTC. Translating it yields CASISGRASYEQYF.

The rearrangement uses TRBV6-6 and TRBJ2-2; TRBD2 matches at 12 bases. The J segment lost 3 bases and the V segment lost 2 bases, leaving 1 base of the junction unmatched. The CDR3 is 16 amino acids. Germline-derived CDR1 and CDR2 are MNHNY and SVGAGI (reference sequence). CDR3 amino acids: CASSYRTSGDTGELFF. In DNA form, the CDR3 reads TGTGCCAGCAGTTACAGGACTAGCGGGGACACCGGGGAGCTGTTTTTT.

The CDR3 loop is CASSLRTETPSGTQYF. The CDR3 nucleotides read TGTGCCAGTAGTCTCCGGACAGAAACCCCGAGTGGGACCCAGTACTTC. The V and J genes are TRBV19 and TRBJ2-5, with D perhaps matching TRBD1 (6 bases). Germline assignment: CDR1 LNHDA and CDR2 SQIVND (reference sequence). Trimming pared 5 bases from V and 7 bases from J, leaving 23 bases between. This CDR3 spans 16 amino acids.

The V and J genes are TRBV4-1 and TRBJ2-1, with 7 bases lining up with TRBD2. CDR1 is MGHRA and CDR2 is YSYEKL in the germline V gene. The CDR3 consists of 14 residues. V shed 6 bases, J shed 5 bases, and the junction held 7 bases outside the gene matches. The CDR3 DNA follows: TGCGCCAGCAGACAGCGGGATAGGCACAATGAGCAGTTCTTC. Its translation is CASRQRDRHNEQFF.

The chain employs TRBV9 and TRBJ2-2, with D uncertain. This CDR3 comprises 12 residues. Germline lookup yields CDR1 SGDLS and CDR2 YYNGEE. The germline V and J ends were trimmed by 4 bases and 7 bases, with 8 bases remaining between them. Here the CDR3 DNA reads TGTGCCAGCAGCCCTCGAGGCGGGGAGCTGTTTTTT. This codes for CASSPRGGELFF.

The chain has TRBV9 and TRBJ1-4; D is undetermined. V lost 0 bases and J lost 15, with 15 bases in between. Germline assignment: CDR1 SGDLS and CDR2 YYNGEE. CDR3 length: 13 amino acids. CDR3 amino acids: CASSVAGGGRMFF. CDR3 coding DNA: TGTGCCAGCAGCGTAGCGGGCGGCGGACGCATGTTTTTT. Complete variable domain (other parts from reference TRBV9 and TRBJ1-4): DSGVTQTPKHLITATGQRVTLRCSPRSGDLSVYWYQQSLDQGLQFLIQYYNGEERAKGNILERFSAQQFPDLHSELNLSSLELGDSALYFCASSVAGGGRMFFGSGTQLSVL.

J is TRBJ1-5 and V is TRBV6-1; a weak D match, TRBD1 (5 bases). The CDR3 is made up of 17 amino acids. Deletions cut 1 base from V and 1 base from J, with 14 bases between. Germline V gene data show CDR1 as MNHNS and CDR2 as SASEGT. The CDR3 loop is CASSEVGRGLSNQPQHF. The CDR3 coding sequence is TGTGCCAGCAGTGAAGTTGGTAGGGGACTCAGCAATCAGCCCCAGCATTTT.

This clone was counted a few times. The chain has TRBV4-1 and TRBJ2-2; the D is unclear. The CDR3 totals 15 residues. The V gene's germline CDR1 is MGHRA and CDR2 YSYEKL. The V end was cut by 6 bases, the J end by 1 base, with 12 bases between. CDR3 nucleotides: TGCGCCAGCAGTAGAGGCGTCCAGAACACCGGGGAGCTGTTTTTT. This gives the protein CASSRGVQNTGELFF.

This clone has a handful of counts. CDR3 amino acids: CASSSSGTSGSRSNAEQFF. The CDR3 bases are TGTGCCAGCAGCTCATCCGGGACTAGCGGGAGTAGGAGCAATGCTGAGCAGTTCTTC. The chain uses TRBV4-2 and TRBJ2-1; 14 bases agree with TRBD2. This CDR3 has 19 residues. CDR1 and CDR2 from the germline V gene are LGHNA and YNFKEQ. V shed 5 bases, J shed 9 bases, and the junction held 18 bases outside the gene matches.

In this sample, this clone turned up a few times. The V and J genes are TRBV6-6 and TRBJ1-5; D is ambiguous. The germline V and J ends were trimmed by 2 bases and 6 bases, with 5 bases remaining between them. The CDR3 extends over 12 amino acids. In germline, CDR1 is MNHNY, CDR2 SVGAGI (reference sequence). CDR3 in amino acids: CASSYPSQPQHF. CDR3 sequence (DNA): TGTGCCAGCAGTTACCCGTCTCAGCCCCAGCATTTT.

The chain couples TRBV19 to TRBJ2-7; perhaps TRBD1 as D (5 bases). With 5 bases removed from V and 2 bases from J, the gap between germline ends came to 10 bases. The CDR3 has 13 amino acids. From germline, CDR1 is LNHDA and CDR2 SQIVND (reference sequence). The CDR3 coding sequence is TGTGCCAGTAGTGGGGCAGGAGCCTACGAGCAGTACTTC. Its protein is CASSGAGAYEQYF.